The 27 T cell receptor beta chains reported below all come from one sample, sequenced in a study of T cell responses to AZD1222 COVID-19 vaccine. Sequenced by immunoSEQ multiplex PCR; TCRdb stores in-frame clones only, minus some. The repertoire has about 130,000 clones, 93% of them found once; the top ten carry just over 5%. Specimen: peripheral blood, collected on day 0 of AZD1222 vaccination. The receptors originated from an adult in good health.

The chain's CDR3 is CASSVVGGNYGYTF. Written as DNA, the CDR3 is TGTGCCAGCAGCGTAGTAGGAGGGAACTATGGCTACACCTTC. The J gene is TRBJ1-2, the V gene TRBV9; D gene unclear. CDR1 is SGDLS and CDR2 is YYNGEE in the germline V gene. This CDR3 is built from 14 residues. Between the trimmed V and J ends, which lost 0 bases and 2 bases, there was a span of 8 bases.

The J gene is TRBJ1-4, the V gene TRBV18; no clear D gene. With 3 bases removed from V and 14 bases from J, the gap between germline ends came to 16 bases. CDR1 is KGHSH, CDR2 LQKENI, per germline. The length of the CDR3 is 13 residues. CDR3 DNA sequence: TGTGCCAGCTCACCGGGCGAACCGGTCATTCTGTTTTTT. Translation gives CASSPGEPVILFF.

This clone was counted only a few times. V gene TRBV9 combines with J gene TRBJ1-1; D remains ambiguous. With 0 bases removed from V and 1 base from J, the gap between germline ends came to 10 bases. Germline CDR1 reads SGDLS; CDR2 reads YYNGEE. There are 15 residues in the CDR3. CDR3 sequence reads: CASSVVPNKNTEAFF. CDR3 nucleotides: TGTGCCAGCAGCGTAGTACCGAACAAGAACACTGAAGCTTTCTTT.

The chain employs TRBV6-5 and TRBJ2-7; a weak D match, TRBD2 (6 bases). CDR1 MNHEY and CDR2 SVGAGI come from the germline V gene. Between the trimmed V and J ends, which lost 4 bases and 1 base, there was a span of 14 bases. The CDR3 extends over 15 amino acids. The CDR3, as DNA: TGTGCCAGCAGTTCCGGGCGGGGTAAGTCCTACGAGCAGTACTTC. Protein: CASSSGRGKSYEQYF.

The chain combines TRBV10-2 with TRBJ1-5; possible D gene TRBD1, 6 bases. The germline V gene encodes CDR1 WSHSY and CDR2 SAAADI. The CDR3 runs 19 residues. Deletions cut 3 bases from V and 2 bases from J, with 23 bases between. CDR3 residues: CASSDWRGTSRLGNQPQHF. In nucleotides, the CDR3 is TGCGCCAGCAGTGATTGGAGGGGGACATCTCGGTTGGGCAATCAGCCCCAGCATTTT.

The chain combines TRBV14 with TRBJ2-7; no firm D call. Looked up from germline, CDR1 is SGHDN and CDR2 is FVKESK. V lost 0 bases, J lost 2 bases, and 8 bases lay in between. The CDR3 runs to 14 residues. Here the CDR3 reads CASSQDGGAYEQYF. CDR3 coding DNA: TGTGCCAGCAGCCAAGATGGCGGTGCCTACGAGCAGTACTTC.

This sequence joins TRBV5-1 and TRBJ1-2, with D hard to call. Trimming took off 4 bases at V and 0 bases at J, with 16 bases between the two ends. The CDR3 loop spans 16 amino acids. The germline CDR1 and CDR2 sequences are SGHRS and YFSETQ. In DNA form, the CDR3 reads TGCGCCAGCAGCAATGGAGAGGGCGGTCCTAACTATGGCTACACCTTC. Amino acids: CASSNGEGGPNYGYTF.

The rearrangement joins TRBV6-5 to TRBJ2-7; D is undetermined. V lost 0 bases and J 1 base, leaving 10 bases between the germline ends. Germline CDR1 reads MNHEY; CDR2 reads SVGAGI. There are 15 residues in the CDR3. The CDR3 loop is CASSYSVAGSYEQYF. The DNA for the CDR3 is TGTGCCAGCAGTTACTCTGTCGCCGGGTCCTACGAGCAGTACTTC.

The chain combines TRBV6-5 with TRBJ2-1, with a tentative D call TRBD2 (5 bases). Trimming stripped 2 bases from V and 2 bases from J, with 7 bases between. Per the germline V gene, CDR1 is MNHEY and CDR2 is SVGAGI. This CDR3 region has 14 residues. The CDR3 here is CASSYRTPYNEQFF. For the CDR3, the DNA is TGTGCCAGCAGTTACAGGACTCCCTACAATGAGCAGTTCTTC.

The chain recombines TRBV6-5 with TRBJ1-2, with 7 bases that match TRBD1. CDR3 length equals 13 residues. V was clipped by 6 bases and J by 4 bases; unmatched bases: 5. CDR1 and CDR2 (germline): MNHEY, SVGAGI. CDR3 residues: CASRPGGGYGYTF. The CDR3 nucleotides read TGTGCCAGCAGACCAGGGGGTGGCTATGGCTACACCTTC.

The rearrangement links TRBV12-3 or TRBV12-4 to TRBJ2-5, with a tentative D call TRBD2 (5 bases). The CDR3 contains 13 residues. V was cut by 3 bases and J by 3 bases, with 8 bases left in between. For the CDR3, the DNA is TGTGCCAGCAGTTTTGGAGCGGAAGAGACCCAGTACTTC. This translates into CASSFGAEETQYF.

The chain links TRBV3-1 (or the pseudogene TRBV3-2) to TRBJ2-7, with 10 bases aligning to TRBD1. Germline CDR1 LGHDT, CDR2 YNNKEL (reference sequence). The V and J ends lost 2 bases and 6 bases, in that order; junction bases with no gene match: 4. The CDR3 runs to 14 residues. The CDR3 protein is CASSQWDRGGEQYF. The CDR3 nucleotides are TGTGCCAGCAGCCAATGGGACAGGGGTGGCGAGCAGTACTTC.

This chain connects TRBV4-1 to TRBJ2-7, with TRBD2 identical over 9 bases. The J segment lost 4 bases and the V segment lost 4 bases, leaving 8 bases of the junction unmatched. Germline values: CDR1 MGHRA, CDR2 YSYEKL. This CDR3 has 15 amino acids. The CDR3 DNA is TGCGCCAGCAGCCCCTCGGGACTAGCAGTTTACGAGCAGTACTTC. It codes for CASSPSGLAVYEQYF.

The rearrangement uses TRBV4-1 and TRBJ1-4; 9 nucleotides agree with TRBD1. The germline V gene has CDR1 MGHRA and CDR2 YSYEKL. The CDR3 sequence is 17 residues long. V lost 4 bases, J lost 8 bases, and 14 bases stayed unmatched. The CDR3 is CASSPQGAGWIGEKLFF. CDR3 coding DNA: TGCGCCAGCAGCCCACAGGGGGCAGGCTGGATCGGGGAAAAACTGTTTTTT.

The chain recombines TRBV19 with TRBJ2-7; D gene unclear. This CDR3 is 14 amino acids long. V lost 6 bases, J lost 3 bases, and 15 bases lay in between. Germline V CDR1 and CDR2: LNHDA, SQIVND (reference sequence). The CDR3 loop reads CASSPGWEIYEQYF. DNA of the CDR3: TGTGCCAGTAGCCCCGGATGGGAAATCTACGAGCAGTACTTC.

The rearrangement links TRBV30 to TRBJ1-1; D not certain. Germline V gene sequence: CDR1 GTSNPN, CDR2 SVGIG (reference sequence). The length of the CDR3 is 13 residues. V gave up 0 bases and J gave up 4 bases, with 9 bases separating them. CDR3 bases: TGTGCCTGGAGTGTATTTGACGGCACTGAAGCTTTCTTT. Protein: CAWSVFDGTEAFF. The variable domain in full, completed from reference TRBV30 and TRBJ1-1, reads SQTIHQWPATLVQPVGSPLSLECTVEGTSNPNLYWYRQAAGRGLQLLFYSVGIGQISSEVPQNLSASRPQDRQFILSSKKLLLSDSGFYLCAWSVFDGTEAFFGQGTRLTVV.

The count of this clone is one. V usage is TRBV19 and J usage is TRBJ2-2, with a weak D call TRBD2 (5 bases). With 8 bases removed from V and 3 bases from J, the gap between germline ends came to 10 bases. The CDR3 sequence is 13 residues long. The germline gives CDR1 LNHDA, CDR2 SQIVND (reference sequence). The DNA for the CDR3 is TGTGCCAGTGGACCTAGCTACACCGGGGAGCTGTTTTTT. Its protein product is CASGPSYTGELFF.

This chain links TRBV6-5 with TRBJ1-1, with no clear D. Germline loops: CDR1 MNHEY, CDR2 SVGAGI. There are 14 residues in the CDR3. Trimming pared 8 bases from V and 2 bases from J, leaving 15 bases between. In DNA, the CDR3 is TGTGCCAGCTCTTCGGGTACGGCTAACACTGAAGCTTTCTTT. It specifies CASSSGTANTEAFF.

The genes are TRBV5-1 and TRBJ1-5; a weak D match, TRBD1 (6 bases). Germline V gene sequence: CDR1 SGHRS, CDR2 YFSETQ. Trimming stripped 0 bases from V and 2 bases from J, with 12 bases between. The CDR3 consists of 16 residues. CDR3 loop: CASSLGAGGGNQPQHF. DNA for the CDR3: TGCGCCAGCAGCTTGGGGGCTGGGGGCGGCAATCAGCCCCAGCATTTT.

The rearrangement uses TRBV5-3 and TRBJ1-2; the D is unclear. TRBV5-3 is classed as an ORF, of uncertain function. This CDR3 region has 10 residues. V lost 10 bases and J 5 bases, leaving 9 bases between the germline ends. CDR3 sequence: CAYPRYGYTF. CDR3 DNA: TGTGCCTACCCCAGGTATGGCTACACCTTC.

V gene TRBV10-3 combines with J gene TRBJ2-1; a possible D gene is TRBD1 (5 bases). CDR1 is ENHRY, CDR2 SYGVKD, per germline. This CDR3 spans 13 amino acids. V was cut by 3 bases and J by 5 bases, with 8 bases left in between. CDR3 residues: CAISDLGDNEQFF. CDR3 DNA sequence: TGTGCCATCAGTGACCTAGGGGACAATGAGCAGTTCTTC.

The chain carries TRBV6-5 and TRBJ2-1, with a weak D call TRBD2 (5 bases). The germline V gene has CDR1 MNHEY and CDR2 SVGAGI. Trimming took off 5 bases at V and 8 bases at J, with 16 bases between the two ends. This CDR3 is 14 amino acids long. CDR3 nucleotide sequence: TGTGCCAGCAGTCCCCGCTTCTTGGGAGATGAGCAGTTCTTC. Translated, it gives CASSPRFLGDEQFF.

The genes are TRBV10-3 and TRBJ1-5, with 8 bases aligning to TRBD1. CDR1 and CDR2 (germline): ENHRY, SYGVKD. This CDR3 spans 17 amino acids. Trimming removed 0 bases from V and 3 bases from J; junction bases left unmatched: 7. The CDR3 sequence: CAISESGGQAFNQPQHF. In DNA form, the CDR3 reads TGTGCCATCAGTGAGTCGGGGGGACAGGCCTTCAATCAGCCCCAGCATTTT.

This chain connects TRBV3-1 (or the pseudogene TRBV3-2) to TRBJ1-1, with D possibly matching TRBD1 (6 bases). Germline-derived CDR1 and CDR2 are LGHDT and YNNKEL (reference sequence). The CDR3 consists of 13 residues. Trimming stripped 2 bases from V and 4 bases from J, with 8 bases between. CDR3 in amino acids: CASSQRGGTEAFF. CDR3 DNA: TGTGCCAGCAGCCAAAGGGGGGGCACTGAAGCTTTCTTT.

The chain is built from TRBV19 and TRBJ1-2; weak D call: TRBD1 (5 bases). The CDR3 totals 11 residues. In germline, CDR1 is LNHDA, CDR2 SQIVND (reference sequence). V was trimmed by 4 bases and J by 7 bases, leaving 7 bases between them. For the CDR3, the DNA is TGTGCCAGTAGTAGGGGCTCTGGCTACACCTTC. Its translation: CASSRGSGYTF.

The chain couples TRBV15 to TRBJ2-5; D could derive from TRBD1 or TRBD2 (6 bases each). The germline V gene has CDR1 LNHNV and CDR2 YYDKDF (reference sequence). The V and J ends lost 1 base and 5 bases respectively, with 14 bases between them. The CDR3 loop spans 15 amino acids. The CDR3 region is CATSRGTGTGETQYF. The CDR3 nucleotides are TGTGCCACCAGCAGAGGTACAGGGACTGGTGAGACCCAGTACTTC.

The chain joins TRBV4-2 to TRBJ2-1; 10 nucleotides agree with TRBD2. The CDR3 sequence is 15 residues long. J was trimmed by 7 bases and V by 4 bases; bases with no gene match: 7. Germline loops: CDR1 LGHNA, CDR2 YNFKEQ. CDR3: CASSLGLAGGNEQFF. The CDR3 DNA reads as TGTGCCAGCAGCCTTGGGTTAGCGGGAGGTAATGAGCAGTTCTTC.